The 27 T cell receptor beta chains given below trace back to one sample, sequenced in a study of blood T cells in healthy people across ages. A sample-barcoded 5' primer and a J-beta primer mix were used in a second PCR of about 7 to 12 cycles. TCRdb itself ran the 5' RACE reads through MiXCR, one entry per CDR3 protein. Of about 800,000 distinct CDR3 sequences in the sample, about three fifths were seen once. Sequenced: blood. Receptor source: a man aged 25-45 years in good health.

The chain couples TRBV3-1 to TRBJ1-2, with D hard to call. V shed 1 base and J shed 5 bases, with 5 bases lying between them. Germline CDR1 reads LGHDT; CDR2 reads YNNKEL (reference sequence). This CDR3 is 12 amino acids long. The DNA of the CDR3 is TGTGCCAGCAGCCAAGTAAAGTATGGCTACACCTTC. Translated, it gives CASSQVKYGYTF.

This clonotype was seen a few times. V gene TRBV29-1 combines with J gene TRBJ2-7; D not certain. The V and J ends lost 4 bases and 7 bases respectively, with 14 bases between them. The CDR3 consists of 12 residues. Germline assignment: CDR1 SQVTM and CDR2 ANQGSEA. This CDR3 reads CSVGPLLGEQYF. CDR3 DNA sequence: TGCAGCGTTGGTCCTCTGCTCGGGGAGCAGTACTTC.

This chain uses TRBV9 with TRBJ2-1; 8 nucleotides match TRBD2. V trimming: 4 bases; J trimming: 4 bases; junction bases outside the gene matches: 10. The germline V gene has CDR1 SGDLS and CDR2 YYNGEE. The CDR3 is made up of 16 amino acids. CDR3 bases: TGTGCCAGCAGCCCCGGGGGGGGCGGGAGTTACAATGAGCAGTTCTTC. Protein product: CASSPGGGGSYNEQFF.

The rearrangement joins TRBV12-3 or TRBV12-4 to TRBJ2-6; D ambiguous. V was clipped by 3 bases and J by 0 bases, with 6 bases between them. CDR3 size: 15 residues. Here the CDR3 DNA reads TGTGCCAGCAGTTTTTCCTACTCTGGGGCCAACGTCCTGACTTTC. Amino acids: CASSFSYSGANVLTF.

The rearrangement joins TRBV29-1 to TRBJ1-1; D gene unclear. CDR3 length: 14 amino acids. Germline V lookup: CDR1 SQVTM, CDR2 ANQGSEA. The ends were cut back, 3 bases at V and 0 bases at J, with 11 bases in the middle. The CDR3 sequence: CSVDATRLNTEAFF. The CDR3, as DNA: TGCAGCGTTGACGCGACACGACTGAACACTGAAGCTTTCTTT.

The chain couples TRBV28 to TRBJ2-5, with a tentative D call TRBD1 (6 bases). The closer fit of TRBJ2-7 to the DNA end suggests the J call may be wrong. This CDR3 is 14 amino acids long. The germline V gene has CDR1 MDHEN and CDR2 SYDVKM. The CDR3 DNA reads TGTGCCAGCAGTATCCAGGGGCCTACCTACGAGCAGTACTTC. Residues: CASSIQGPTYEQYF.

The gene calls are TRBV29-1 and TRBJ2-5; no definite D call. Germline CDR1 reads SQVTM; CDR2 reads ANQGSEA. The CDR3 consists of 12 residues. Trimming took 4 bases from V and 5 from J, leaving 11 bases between them. This chain's CDR3 is CSVGRVRETQYF. CDR3 DNA: TGCAGCGTTGGTCGGGTGCGGGAGACCCAGTACTTC.

The CDR3 DNA reads TGCAGCGTTCGGGGGGACCTTAACTATGGCTACACCTTC. It is translated as CSVRGDLNYGYTF. The chain carries TRBV29-1 and TRBJ1-2, with D possibly matching TRBD1 (5 bases). With 5 bases removed from V and 1 base from J, the gap between germline ends came to 11 bases. Germline-derived CDR1 and CDR2 are SQVTM and ANQGSEA. CDR3 length: 13 residues.

As concerns this clonotype: An end of the junction differs from the germline gene, which may be a read error. The rearrangement joins TRBV3-1 to TRBJ2-3; D unresolved. Germline CDR1 reads LGHDT; CDR2 reads YNNKEL (reference sequence). The CDR3 spans 8 residues. For the CDR3, the DNA is TGTGCCGGCAGCCAAGCGTATTTT. This sequence encodes CAGSQAYF.

This clonotype was recorded many times. The chain joins TRBV29-1 to TRBJ2-2; D ambiguous. CDR3 length equals 15 residues. Per the germline V gene, CDR1 is SQVTM and CDR2 is ANQGSEA. The germline V and J ends were trimmed by 6 bases and 3 bases, with 17 bases remaining between them. The CDR3 loop is CSVEFLDTDTGELFF. Here the CDR3 DNA reads TGCAGCGTCGAGTTCCTCGATACCGACACCGGGGAGCTGTTTTTT.

This clonotype showed up just a few times. The rearrangement links TRBV15 to TRBJ2-3; 11 nucleotides line up with TRBD2. The CDR3 loop spans 16 amino acids. Losses at the gene ends were 4 bases for V and 7 bases for J; bases not matched to a gene: 10. From germline, CDR1 is LNHNV and CDR2 YYDKDF (reference sequence). CDR3 residues: CATSIDSGGELNTQYF. DNA for the CDR3: TGTGCCACCAGCATCGATAGCGGGGGGGAACTGAATACGCAGTATTTT.

V gene TRBV7-2 combines with J gene TRBJ2-7; D ambiguous. V was clipped by 3 bases and J by 4 bases, with 10 bases between them. Per the germline V gene, CDR1 is SGHTA and CDR2 is FQGNSA. The CDR3 contains 13 residues. CDR3 sequence reads: CASSFHLRYEQYF. In DNA form, the CDR3 reads TGTGCCAGCAGCTTCCACTTGAGATACGAGCAGTACTTC.

The genes are TRBV20-1 and TRBJ1-4; D call uncertain. CDR1 and CDR2 (germline): DFQATT, SNEGSKA (reference sequence). The V and J ends lost 3 bases and 7 bases respectively, with 15 bases between them. This CDR3 is built from 14 residues. The CDR3 bases are TGCAGTGCTAGCATGCCCCTAAAGGGTGAAAAACTGTTTTTT. Translation: CSASMPLKGEKLFF.

V and J are TRBV6-6 and TRBJ1-2; weak D call: TRBD1 (6 bases). The CDR3 runs to 13 residues. With 8 bases removed from V and 6 bases from J, the gap between germline ends came to 16 bases. Germline V gene data show CDR1 as MNHNY and CDR2 as SVGAGI (reference sequence). The CDR3 coding sequence is TGTGCCAGCCGATGGCAGGGACATGATGGCTACACCTTC. Its protein product is CASRWQGHDGYTF.

This clonotype was detected many times. The chain carries TRBV29-1 and TRBJ2-1; the D is unclear. The CDR3 is 13 amino acids. Trimming stripped 3 bases from V and 4 bases from J, with 10 bases between. Germline loops: CDR1 SQVTM, CDR2 ANQGSEA. This CDR3 is CSVDTSLYNEQFF. CDR3 DNA sequence: TGCAGCGTTGATACGAGCTTGTACAATGAGCAGTTCTTC.

The V gene is TRBV27, the J gene TRBJ2-7; a weak D match, TRBD2 (7 bases). Germline assignment: CDR1 MNHEY and CDR2 SMNVEV (reference sequence). The length of the CDR3 is 19 residues. V was cut by 6 bases and J by 2 bases, with 29 bases left in between. The CDR3 nucleotides are TGTGCCAGCAGCAGAACCAACGGATGGGTCACAGGGACTACCTACGAGCAGTACTTC. Amino acids: CASSRTNGWVTGTTYEQYF.

The J gene is TRBJ2-7, the V gene TRBV3-1, with 8 positions matching TRBD2. CDR3 length: 13 amino acids. Looked up from germline, CDR1 is LGHDT and CDR2 is YNNKEL (reference sequence). The V gene end was trimmed by 4 bases and the J gene end by 7 bases; junction bases not matched to a gene: 6. The CDR3 sequence: CASSLSGRGEQYF. CDR3 coding DNA: TGTGCCAGCAGCCTGAGCGGGAGAGGAGAGCAGTACTTC.

This clonotype has ten or more counts. The CDR3: CAISEWGGELTYNEQFF. CDR3 DNA sequence: TGTGCCATCAGTGAGTGGGGTGGGGAGCTCACCTACAATGAGCAGTTCTTC. J is TRBJ2-1 and V is TRBV10-3; D might be TRBD2 (5 bases). Germline V gene sequence: CDR1 ENHRY, CDR2 SYGVKD. Trimming stripped 1 base from V and 2 bases from J, with 15 bases between. The CDR3 has 17 residues.

The V gene is TRBV9, the J gene TRBJ2-3; 7 nucleotides match TRBD1. V shed 7 bases and J 1 base; nucleotides not matched to a gene: 3. Germline V gene sequence: CDR1 SGDLS, CDR2 YYNGEE. This CDR3 has 13 amino acids. CDR3: CASRDSRTDTQYF. The CDR3 region has the DNA TGTGCCAGCCGGGACAGCCGCACAGATACGCAGTATTTT.

This chain uses TRBV28 with TRBJ2-5; D may be TRBD1 or TRBD2 (5 bases each). This CDR3 comprises 11 residues. The V and J ends lost 2 bases and 9 bases respectively, with 7 bases between them. Per germline, CDR1 MDHEN and CDR2 SYDVKM. CDR3 DNA: TGTGCCAGCAGTTTAATGGGGGCCCAGTACTTC. Its protein product is CASSLMGAQYF.

This clonotype showed up many times. The chain combines TRBV27 with TRBJ1-4, with 8 positions matching TRBD1. Germline V gives CDR1 MNHEY, CDR2 SMNVEV (reference sequence). The CDR3 covers 14 residues. The V gene end was trimmed by 5 bases and the J gene end by 8 bases; junction bases not matched to a gene: 7. In DNA, the CDR3 is TGTGCCAGCAGTCCCCGGACAGGGAGGGAAAAACTGTTTTTT. Amino acids: CASSPRTGREKLFF. Complete variable domain (other parts from reference TRBV27 and TRBJ1-4): EAQVTQNPRYLITVTGKKLTVTCSQNMNHEYMSWYRQDPGLGLRQIYYSMNVEVTDKGDVPEGYKVSRKEKRNFPLILESPSPNQTSLYFCASSPRTGREKLFFGSGTQLSVL.

The chain uses TRBV6-6 and TRBJ1-2; tentative D call: TRBD1 (5 bases). The germline V gene encodes CDR1 MNHNY and CDR2 SVGAGI (reference sequence). Deletions cut 8 bases from V and 5 bases from J, with 12 bases between. This CDR3 has 12 amino acids. CDR3 nucleotides: TGTGCCAGCGGGGACTCCGGGTATGGCTACACCTTC. Translation: CASGDSGYGYTF.

The chain recombines TRBV7-2 with TRBJ2-7; 10 bases are a match to TRBD2. Germline lookup yields CDR1 SGHTA and CDR2 FQGNSA. This CDR3 spans 16 amino acids. J lost 2 bases, V lost 4 bases, and 8 bases had no gene match. CDR3 in amino acids: CASSYTSGTGAYEQYF. In nucleotides, the CDR3 is TGTGCCAGCAGCTATACTAGCGGGACGGGGGCCTACGAGCAGTACTTC.

As to this clonotype: One end of the junction fails to match germline, which may point to a read error. This chain joins TRBV5-1 and TRBJ2-3; a weak D match, TRBD2 (5 bases). The CDR3 sequence is 13 residues long. Germline loops: CDR1 SGHRS, CDR2 YFSETQ. This chain's CDR3 is CASKLEGPDTRYF. As DNA, the CDR3 is TGCGCCAGCAAACTCGAGGGTCCAGATACGCGGTATTTT.

In the case of this clonotype: A junction end diverges from the germline sequence, so it may reflect a read error. The chain recombines TRBV7-7 with TRBJ1-5; D is ambiguous. The CDR3 spans 13 residues. Germline CDR1 SSHAT, CDR2 FNYEAQ (reference sequence). This CDR3 reads CASSLDYSQPQHF. Written as DNA, the CDR3 is TGTGCTAGCAGCTTAGATTATAGTCAGCCCCAGCATTTT.

The V call is TRBV20-1, the J call TRBJ2-3, with 9 nucleotides matching TRBD2. Germline CDR1 and CDR2: DFQATT and SNEGSKA (reference sequence). This CDR3 comprises 14 residues. V trimming: 7 bases; J trimming: 0 bases; junction bases outside the gene matches: 5. DNA of the CDR3: TGCAGTGGGGCGGGGGGGGCTAGCACAGATACGCAGTATTTT. Its protein product is CSGAGGASTDTQYF.

This clonotype has a single count. The chain combines TRBV7-2 with TRBJ2-4; 11 nucleotides line up with TRBD2. The J segment lost 13 bases and the V segment lost 4 bases, leaving 12 bases of the junction unmatched. From germline, CDR1 is SGHTA and CDR2 FQGNSA. The CDR3 is made up of 15 amino acids. This chain's CDR3 is CASSSSGTSGWEQYF. CDR3 DNA sequence: TGTGCCAGCAGCTCCTCCGGGACTAGCGGCTGGGAGCAGTACTTC.